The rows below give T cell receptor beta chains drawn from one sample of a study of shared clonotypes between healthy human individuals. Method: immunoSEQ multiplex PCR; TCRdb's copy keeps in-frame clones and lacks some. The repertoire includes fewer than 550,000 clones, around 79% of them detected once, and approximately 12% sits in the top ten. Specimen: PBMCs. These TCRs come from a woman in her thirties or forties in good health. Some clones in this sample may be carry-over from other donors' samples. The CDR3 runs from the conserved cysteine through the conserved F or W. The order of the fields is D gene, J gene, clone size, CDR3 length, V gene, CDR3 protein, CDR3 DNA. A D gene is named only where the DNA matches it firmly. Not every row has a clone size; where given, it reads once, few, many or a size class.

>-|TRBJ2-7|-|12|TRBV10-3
CAISELRYEQYF
TGTGCCATCAGTGAGCTACGCTACGAGCAGTACTTC
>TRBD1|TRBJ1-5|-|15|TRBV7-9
CASSLTGASNQPQHF
TGTGCCAGCAGCTTAACAGGGGCCAGCAATCAGCCCCAGCATTTT
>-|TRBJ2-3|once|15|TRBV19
CASSTTWRRTDTQYF
TGTGCCAGTAGTACCACCTGGAGACGCACAGATACGCAGTATTTT
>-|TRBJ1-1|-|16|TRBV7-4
CASSLEMVRENTEAFF
TGTGCCAGCAGCTTAGAGATGGTGCGGGAGAACACTGAAGCTTTCTTT
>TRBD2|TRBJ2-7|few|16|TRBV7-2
CASSSRGTRGRHEQYF
TGTGCCAGCAGCTCCCGAGGGACTAGAGGAAGACACGAGCAGTACTTC
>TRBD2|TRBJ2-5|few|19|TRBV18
CASSPPVGTSGSVVETQYF
TGTGCCAGCTCACCACCCGTTGGGACTAGCGGGAGCGTGGTAGAGACCCAGTACTTC
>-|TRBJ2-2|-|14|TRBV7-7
CASSLVSNTGELFF
TGTGCTAGCAGCCTAGTCTCAAACACCGGGGAGCTGTTTTTT
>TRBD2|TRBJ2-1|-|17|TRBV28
CASSSGGAAGDYNEQFF
TGTGCCAGCAGTTCCGGCGGGGCAGCGGGAGACTACAATGAGCAGTTCTTC
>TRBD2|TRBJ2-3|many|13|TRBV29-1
CSVKTSGTDTQYF
TGCAGCGTTAAGACTAGCGGCACAGATACGCAGTATTTT
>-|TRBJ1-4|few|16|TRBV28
CASSPQDPATNEKLFF
TGTGCCAGCAGTCCCCAGGATCCTGCAACTAATGAAAAACTGTTTTTT
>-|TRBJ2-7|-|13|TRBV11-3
CASSLTGTYEQYF
TGTGCCAGCAGCTTAACAGGGACCTACGAGCAGTACTTC
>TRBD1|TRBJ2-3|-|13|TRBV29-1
CSVKQGAPDTQYF
TGCAGCGTTAAACAGGGGGCCCCAGATACGCAGTATTTT
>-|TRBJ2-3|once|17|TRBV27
CASSLSLREIYPDTQYF
-
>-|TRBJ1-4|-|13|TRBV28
CATRRSTNEKLFF
TGTGCCACCCGCAGATCAACTAATGAAAAACTGTTTTTT
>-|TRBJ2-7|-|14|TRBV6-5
CASSISSWSHEQYF
TGTGCCAGCAGTATCAGCTCTTGGTCCCACGAGCAGTACTTC
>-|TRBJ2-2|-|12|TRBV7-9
CASLGGTGELFF
TGTGCCAGCTTAGGGGGCACCGGGGAGCTGTTTTTT
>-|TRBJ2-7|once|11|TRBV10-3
CAISESVLVVF
TGTGCCATCAGTGAGTCGGTACTAGTTGTCTTC
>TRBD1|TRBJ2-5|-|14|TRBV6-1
CASSPGRGPETQYF
TGTGCCAGCAGTCCCGGCAGGGGGCCTGAGACCCAGTACTTC
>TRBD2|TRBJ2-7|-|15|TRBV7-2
CASSPTSGRSYEQYF
TGTGCCAGCAGCCCGACTAGCGGGCGATCCTACGAGCAGTACTTC
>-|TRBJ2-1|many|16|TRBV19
CATLPGDTSSYNEQFF
TGTGCCACCCTACCGGGTGACACGAGCTCCTACAATGAGCAGTTCTTC
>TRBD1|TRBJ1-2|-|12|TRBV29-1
CSVGGYRGGYTF
TGCAGCGTTGGGGGGTACAGGGGTGGCTACACCTTC
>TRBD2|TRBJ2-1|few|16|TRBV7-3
CASSLIPGAGYNEQFF
TGTGCCAGCAGCTTAATACCGGGAGCGGGATACAATGAGCAGTTCTTC
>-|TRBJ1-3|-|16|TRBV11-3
CASSPLLPSSGNTIYF
TGTGCCAGCAGCCCCCTTCTGCCGAGCTCTGGAAACACCATATATTTT
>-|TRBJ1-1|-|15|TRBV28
CASSLFGGENTEAFF
TGTGCCAGCAGTTTATTCGGGGGGGAAAACACTGAAGCTTTCTTT
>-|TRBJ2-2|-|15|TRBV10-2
CASSERSANTGELFF
TGCGCCAGCAGTGAGAGGTCAGCGAACACCGGGGAGCTGTTTTTT
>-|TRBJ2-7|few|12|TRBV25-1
CASMGFGYEQYF
TGTGCCAGCATGGGGTTTGGCTACGAGCAGTACTTC
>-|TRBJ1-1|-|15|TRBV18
CASSPPPGGNTEAFF
TGTGCCAGCTCACCACCCCCGGGAGGGAACACTGAAGCTTTCTTT
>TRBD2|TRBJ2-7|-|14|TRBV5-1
CASSLALADYEQYF
TGCGCCAGCAGCTTGGCTCTAGCGGACTACGAGCAGTACTTC
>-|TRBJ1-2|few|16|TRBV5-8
CASSLERGRGNYGYTF
TGTGCCAGCAGCTTGGAGCGTGGCAGGGGCAACTATGGCTACACCTTC
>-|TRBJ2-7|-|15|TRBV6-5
CASSNSHYGSYEQYF
TGTGCCAGCAGTAACTCCCATTACGGGAGCTACGAGCAGTACTTC
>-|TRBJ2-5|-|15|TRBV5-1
CASSLEGDGQETQYF
TGCGCCAGCAGCTTGGAGGGGGACGGACAAGAGACCCAGTACTTC
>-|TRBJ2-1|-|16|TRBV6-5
CASSYGVSEPSDEQFF
TGTGCCAGCAGTTACGGGGTTAGCGAACCATCGGATGAGCAGTTCTTC
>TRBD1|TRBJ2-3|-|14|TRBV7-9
CASSRDRSTDTQYF
TGTGCCAGCAGCCGGGACAGGTCAACAGATACGCAGTATTTT
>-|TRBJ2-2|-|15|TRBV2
CASSEGRGRTGELFF
TGTGCCAGCAGTGAGGGGCGCGGTCGTACCGGGGAGCTGTTTTTT
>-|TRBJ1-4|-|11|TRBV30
CAWSYGEKLFF
TGTGCCTGGAGTTATGGGGAAAAACTGTTTTTT
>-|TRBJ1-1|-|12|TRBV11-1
CASSVRVTEAFF
TGTGCCAGCAGCGTCAGGGTCACTGAAGCTTTCTTT
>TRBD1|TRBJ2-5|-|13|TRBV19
CASSNRGQETQYF
TGTGCCAGTAGTAACAGGGGGCAAGAGACCCAGTACTTC
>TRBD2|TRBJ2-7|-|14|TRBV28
CASRLAGEIYEQYF
TGTGCCAGCAGGCTAGCGGGAGAAATCTACGAGCAGTACTTC
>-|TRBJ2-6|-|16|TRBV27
CASSLYGSSGANVLTF
TGTGCCAGCAGTTTATACGGCAGCTCTGGGGCCAACGTCCTGACTTTC
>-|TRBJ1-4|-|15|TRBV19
CASSIKSPTNEKLFF
TGTGCCAGTAGTATTAAGAGTCCAACTAATGAAAAACTGTTTTTT
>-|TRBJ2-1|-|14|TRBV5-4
CASSLTYTYNEQFF
TGTGCCAGCAGCTTGACTTACACCTACAATGAGCAGTTCTTC
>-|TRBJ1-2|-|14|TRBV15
CATSRDGHNYGYTF
TGTGCCACCAGCAGAGATGGACACAACTATGGCTATACCTTC
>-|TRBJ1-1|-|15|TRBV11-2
CASSLDRAGLTEAFF
TGTGCCAGCAGCCTAGATCGGGCAGGGTTAACTGAAGCTTTCTTT
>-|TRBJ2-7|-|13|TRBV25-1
CASSDAGLWEQYF
TGTGCCAGCAGTGATGCCGGTCTTTGGGAGCAGTACTTC
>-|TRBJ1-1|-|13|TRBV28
CASSLFREREAFF
TGTGCCAGCAGTTTGTTTCGAGAAAGAGAAGCTTTCTTT
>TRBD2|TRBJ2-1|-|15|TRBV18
CASSPGTSVYNEQFF
TGTGCCAGCTCACCTGGGACTAGCGTCTACAATGAGCAGTTCTTC
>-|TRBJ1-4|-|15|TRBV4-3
CASSQVKGQNEKLFF
TGCGCCAGCAGCCAGGTTAAAGGACAGAATGAAAAACTGTTTTTT
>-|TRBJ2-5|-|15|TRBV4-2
CASSQDWAGGETQYF
TGTGCCAGCAGCCAAGATTGGGCCGGCGGAGAGACCCAGTACTTC
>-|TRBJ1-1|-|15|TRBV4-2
CASSLPRQANTEAFF
TGTGCCAGCAGCCTGCCGCGGCAGGCGAACACTGAAGCTTTCTTT
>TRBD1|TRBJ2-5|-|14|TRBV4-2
CASSYDRGSGAQYF
TGTGCCAGCAGTTACGACAGGGGTTCGGGGGCCCAGTACTTC
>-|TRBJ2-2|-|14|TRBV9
CASSVRRDTGELFF
TGTGCCAGCAGCGTCCGCCGTGATACCGGGGAGCTGTTTTTT
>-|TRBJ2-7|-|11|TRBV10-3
CAISEGREQYF
TGTGCCATCTCGGAGGGCCGGGAGCAGTACTTC
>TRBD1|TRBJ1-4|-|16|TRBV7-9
CASSLRPGQGDEKLFF
TGTGCCAGCAGCTTACGGCCGGGACAGGGAGATGAAAAACTGTTTTTT
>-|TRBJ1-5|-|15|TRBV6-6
CASSPPVTKNQPQHF
TGTGCCAGCAGTCCCCCGGTTACTAAGAATCAGCCCCAGCATTTT
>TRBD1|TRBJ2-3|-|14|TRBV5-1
CASSLVQGEDTQYF
TGCGCCAGCAGCTTGGTACAGGGGGAAGATACGCAGTATTTT
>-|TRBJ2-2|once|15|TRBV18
CASSPLPTITGELFF
TGTGCCAGCTCACCACTTCCTACGATCACCGGGGAGCTGTTTTTT
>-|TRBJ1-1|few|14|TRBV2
CASSVGRSSAEAFF
TGTGCCAGCAGTGTGGGCCGATCTTCCGCTGAAGCTTTCTTT
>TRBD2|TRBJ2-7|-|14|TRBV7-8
CASSRSGSGYEQYF
TGTGCCAGCAGCAGAAGCGGGAGTGGCTACGAGCAGTACTTC
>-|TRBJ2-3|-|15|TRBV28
CASSFGAGSTDTQYF
TGTGCCAGCAGTTTTGGGGCAGGTAGCACAGATACGCAGTATTTT